The clone carrying this TCR beta chain was seen a single time. Its specificity is unknown. The junction departs from the called germline gene at one end, perhaps through a read error. The sample originates from a study of cytomegalovirus exposure and HLA in healthy donors. Overall study findings and caveats: TCR beta V- and J-gene trimming, according to a later analysis, was linked to a missense DCLRE1C variant. What a later analysis showed was that several of the most significant clusters appeared linked to common viral pathogens.

The PCR had 60 Vbeta and 13 Jbeta primers. Repertoires were generated with immunoSEQ multiplex PCR, while TCRdb's copy carries only in-frame clones and drops some. This sample has around 140,000 clones, with 60% to 85% found just once. The germline V gene encodes CDR1 MNHNY and CDR2 SVGAGI (reference sequence). This CDR3 spans 14 amino acids. The sample was PBMCs. The clonotype originates from a man aged 40-49 years in good health and CMV-seronegative. The V gene is TRBV6-6, the J gene TRBJ2-5, with 10 bases identical to TRBD2. Here the CDR3 DNA reads TGTGCCGGCAGTTATGGGACTAGCGACGAGACCCAGTACTTC. Protein product: CAGSYGTSDETQYF.